This T cell receptor beta chain derives from a study of T cell repertoires in cytomegalovirus infection. Study overall: Matching HLA type and CMV infection were both indicated by public TCR beta signatures.

In this sample, this clonotype turned up many times. Its target is unknown. The CDR3 is 14 residues long. The V gene's germline CDR1 is SGHTA and CDR2 FQGNSA. Trimming shortened V by 1 base and J by 6 bases, and 11 bases separated the two germline ends. General study findings and limits: Predominance within the ex vivo response was attributable to HLA-C-restricted CMV-specific TCR beta clonotypes.

TCRdb reprocessed the reads with MiXCR, giving one entry per CDR3 protein. The sample carries about 330,000 distinct CDR3 sequences, 9% to 9.5% recorded once. The sequenced sample was PBMCs. The V gene is TRBV7-2, the J gene TRBJ2-3; D perhaps matches TRBD2 (5 bases). The receptor was isolated from a human donor in good health (CMV status not recorded). Some clones in this sample may be carry-over from other donors' samples. The CDR3 loop is CASSLVRERDTQYF. The CDR3 coding sequence is TGTGCCAGCAGCTTAGTGAGGGAGAGGGATACGCAGTATTTT. The variable domain in full, with the rest retrieved from reference TRBV7-2 and TRBJ2-3, is GAGVSQSPSNKVTEKGKDVELRCDPISGHTALYWYRQSLGQGLEFLIYFQGNSAPDKSGLPSDRFSAERTGGSVSTLTIQRTQQEDSAVYLCASSLVRERDTQYFGPGTRLTVL.